A single sample gave rise to the 9 T cell receptor beta chains below, sequenced in a study of cytomegalovirus exposure and HLA in healthy donors. This PCR relied on a set of 60 Vbeta primers and 13 Jbeta primers. Assay used: immunoSEQ multiplex PCR; TCRdb lists only in-frame clones, some missing. The sample has approximately 120,000 clones. Input material: PBMCs. The receptors shown here come from a man aged 35-49 years in good health and CMV-seronegative.

This chain connects TRBV27 to TRBJ2-7, with 8 bases aligning to TRBD2. The CDR3 contains 14 residues. The germline V gene has CDR1 MNHEY and CDR2 SMNVEV (reference sequence). The V gene end was trimmed by 3 bases and the J gene end by 4 bases; junction bases not matched to a gene: 5. The CDR3 sequence is CASSFTGGRYEQYF. The DNA of the CDR3 is TGTGCCAGCAGTTTCACGGGGGGGAGATACGAGCAGTACTTC.

V gene TRBV5-1 combines with J gene TRBJ2-2, with D perhaps TRBD1 (5 bases). This CDR3 comprises 14 residues. V dropped 6 bases and J dropped 4 bases, with 13 bases sitting between them. The V gene's germline CDR1 is SGHRS and CDR2 YFSETQ. The CDR3 DNA reads TGCGCCAGCAAAGGGCAAGGGGCCACCGGGGAGCTGTTTTTT. It is translated as CASKGQGATGELFF.

As DNA, the CDR3 is TGTGCCAGCAGCAAGCGGCGGGATGGCTACGAGCAGTACTTC. Translating gives CASSKRRDGYEQYF. The chain joins TRBV5-4 to TRBJ2-7, with D tentatively TRBD2 (6 bases). Trimming pared 4 bases from V and 3 bases from J, leaving 14 bases between. The V gene's germline CDR1 is SGHNT and CDR2 YYREEE (reference sequence). The CDR3 totals 14 residues.

The chain recombines TRBV6-5 with TRBJ2-5, with 8 bases fitting TRBD1. The last part of the DNA fits TRBJ2-7 better; the J call may be wrong. CDR1 is MNHEY and CDR2 is SVGAGI in the germline V gene. The CDR3 covers 14 residues. CDR3 nucleotide sequence: TGTGCCAGCAGTTACGGGACAGGACCCTACGAGCAGTACTTC. Translation gives CASSYGTGPYEQYF.

The rearrangement uses TRBV14 and TRBJ1-5; maybe TRBD1 (6 bases). Between the trimmed V and J ends, which lost 4 bases and 9 bases, there was a span of 16 bases. The CDR3 runs to 14 residues. Germline lookup yields CDR1 SGHDN and CDR2 FVKESK. The CDR3 DNA is TGTGCCAGCAGCCCAAACAGGGATGATCGGCCCCAGCATTTT. Translated, it gives CASSPNRDDRPQHF. Supplemented by reference TRBV14 and TRBJ1-5, the full variable domain reads EAGVTQFPSHSVIEKGQTVTLRCDPISGHDNLYWYRRVMGKEIKFLLHFVKESKQDESGMPNNRFLAERTGGTYSTLKVQPAELEDSGVYFCASSPNRDDRPQHFGDGTRLSIL.

V and J are TRBV5-1 and TRBJ2-7, with 14 bases aligning to TRBD2. This CDR3 contains 15 residues. Germline V lookup: CDR1 SGHRS, CDR2 YFSETQ. Germline trimming cut 4 bases from V and 4 bases from J; bases unmatched to any gene: 4. The CDR3 reads CASSPGTSGRYEQYF. In nucleotides, the CDR3 is TGCGCCAGCAGCCCAGGGACTAGCGGGAGATACGAGCAGTACTTC.

This chain joins TRBV4-1 and TRBJ2-3; D is unresolved. Germline V gene sequence: CDR1 MGHRA, CDR2 YSYEKL. The CDR3 loop spans 14 amino acids. V lost 3 bases, J lost 2 bases, and 9 bases lay in between. CDR3: CASSQVLYTDTQYF. The CDR3 region has the DNA TGCGCCAGCAGCCAGGTACTCTACACAGATACGCAGTATTTT.

This chain uses TRBV9 with TRBJ2-2; D is perhaps TRBD1 (6 bases). This CDR3 is 14 amino acids long. The V gene lost 1 base and the J gene lost 6 bases, with 10 bases spanning the gap. CDR1 SGDLS and CDR2 YYNGEE come from the germline V gene. CDR3 loop: CASSVTGSSGELFF. The CDR3 DNA follows: TGTGCCAGCAGCGTAACAGGGTCTTCCGGGGAGCTGTTTTTT.

This chain joins TRBV7-8 and TRBJ1-3; D not certain. This CDR3 comprises 15 residues. V lost 0 bases and J 0 bases, leaving 6 bases between the germline ends. The V gene's germline CDR1 is SGHVS and CDR2 FQNEAQ. The CDR3 sequence is CASSLASSSGNTIYF. The CDR3 DNA reads TGTGCCAGCAGCTTAGCCTCTAGCTCTGGAAACACCATATATTTT.